The T cell receptor beta chain described here comes from a study of control samples from healthy donors and cancer patients. TCRdb's table, derived via immunoSEQ multiplex PCR, lists solely in-frame clones and lacks some. The table lists 150,000 or so clones, more than 85% of them singletons, with about 5.8% in the top ten. Germline V gene lookup returns CDR1 MDHEN and CDR2 SYDVKM. Trimming took off 3 bases at V and 4 bases at J, with 13 bases between the two ends. This CDR3 region has 15 residues. This TCR derives from a young man in good health. The J gene is TRBJ2-1, the V gene TRBV28, with a weak D call TRBD2 (6 bases). The specimen sequenced was blood. CDR3 sequence (DNA): TGTGCCAGCAGTTTGGAGGCTAGCGAGTACAATGAGCAGTTCTTC. Amino acids: CASSLEASEYNEQFF.